One sample yielded the 17 T cell receptor beta chains listed below, sequenced in a study of blood T cells in healthy people across ages. A second PCR, run for about 7 to 12 cycles, used a sample-barcoded 5' primer plus a J-beta primer mix. TCRdb re-called the 5' RACE reads through MiXCR, storing one row per CDR3 protein. The sample carries 1.5 million or so distinct CDR3 sequences, under 55% recorded once. Sequenced: blood. Every receptor here comes from a woman under 30 in good health.

Concerning this clonotype: Just one base apart from a much larger clone, this may be a read error. The chain employs TRBV7-2 and TRBJ1-2, with 7 bases identical to TRBD1. Germline V lookup: CDR1 SGHTA, CDR2 FQGNSA. The CDR3 extends over 12 amino acids. Trimming at V came to 5 bases and at J to 4 bases, leaving 1 base not matched to a gene. This CDR3 is CASSGQVYGYTF. In DNA form, the CDR3 reads TGTGCCAGCAGCGGACAGGTCTATGGCTACACCTTC.

The rearrangement links TRBV6-1 to TRBJ1-5; D unresolved. V was trimmed by 3 bases and J by 6 bases, leaving 9 bases between them. CDR3 size: 13 residues. The germline CDR1 and CDR2 sequences are MNHNS and SASEGT. CDR3 amino acids: CASSDGFSQPQHF. Written as DNA, the CDR3 is TGTGCCAGCAGTGACGGGTTCTCTCAGCCCCAGCATTTT.

This clonotype was seen a few times. The J gene is TRBJ2-7, the V gene TRBV10-3; D is uncertain. V lost 8 bases to trimming and J lost 5 bases, with 16 bases between them. This CDR3 spans 13 amino acids. Germline CDR1 is ENHRY and CDR2 is SYGVKD. CDR3 in DNA: TGTGCCATCGGGCGGACCTCCGTTAACGAGCAGTACTTC. It codes for CAIGRTSVNEQYF.

This clonotype was detected a few times. The chain has TRBV27 and TRBJ1-2; D is perhaps TRBD1 (6 bases). Germline CDR1 and CDR2: MNHEY and SMNVEV (reference sequence). The CDR3 covers 15 residues. The V and J ends lost 2 bases and 2 bases respectively, with 12 bases between them. The CDR3 loop is CASSLRGGANYGYTF. CDR3 coding DNA: TGTGCCAGCAGTTTACGCGGGGGGGCAAACTATGGCTACACCTTC.

The chain carries TRBV6-1 and TRBJ2-5; 11 bases match TRBD2. V dropped 5 bases and J dropped 6; count of bases not matched to a gene: 14. The CDR3 extends over 17 amino acids. Germline assignment: CDR1 MNHNS and CDR2 SASEGT. CDR3 amino acids: CASSTTPLAGVLKTQYF. The DNA of the CDR3 is TGTGCCAGCAGTACCACCCCACTAGCGGGAGTTTTGAAGACCCAGTACTTC.

On this clonotype: A read error may explain this, as a much larger clone is one base away. The V call is TRBV4-1, the J call TRBJ2-5, with 10 bases aligning to TRBD1. The CDR3 sequence is 16 residues long. The germline V gene encodes CDR1 MGHRA and CDR2 YSYEKL. CDR3 region: CASSQDRTGGWETQHF. In DNA form, the CDR3 reads TGCGCCAGCAGCCAAGACCGGACAGGGGGGTGGGAGACCCAGCACTTC.

The chain carries TRBV7-9 and TRBJ1-2, with 7 nucleotides matching TRBD1. V was clipped by 8 bases and J by 6 bases; unmatched bases: 27. The CDR3 has 19 residues. Germline V gene lookup returns CDR1 SEHNR and CDR2 FQNEAQ (reference sequence). The CDR3, as DNA: TGTGCCAGCTGCTCCGTCCTTAACCGACAGGGAAGTGGAGGGGATGGCTACACCTTC. It is translated as CASCSVLNRQGSGGDGYTF. Combining the CDR3 with reference TRBV7-9 and TRBJ1-2 gives the whole variable domain DTGVSQNPRHKITKRGQNVTFRCDPISEHNRLYWYRQTLGQGPEFLTYFQNEAQLEKSRLLSDRFSAERPKGSFSTLEIQRTEQGDSAMYLCASCSVLNRQGSGGDGYTFGSGTRLTVV.

The V and J genes are TRBV29-1 and TRBJ1-2; no definite D call. CDR3 size: 12 residues. Trimming shortened V by 1 base and J by 1 base, and 4 bases separated the two germline ends. Germline V gene data show CDR1 as SQVTM and CDR2 as ANQGSEA. This CDR3 reads CSVEGNNYGYTF. CDR3 DNA: TGCAGCGTTGAAGGTAATAACTATGGCTACACCTTC.

The chain has TRBV9 and TRBJ1-2; 9 bases are shared with TRBD1. J gave up 4 bases and V 4 bases, and 11 bases lay outside the gene matches. Germline V gene sequence: CDR1 SGDLS, CDR2 YYNGEE. The CDR3 is 16 residues long. CDR3 amino acids: CASSTNHGQGIYGYTF. The DNA for the CDR3 is TGTGCCAGCAGCACGAATCATGGACAGGGGATCTATGGCTACACCTTC.

V and J are TRBV29-1 and TRBJ2-1; D is possibly TRBD1 (6 bases). With 7 bases removed from V and 2 bases from J, the gap between germline ends came to 9 bases. The CDR3 runs 12 residues. CDR1 SQVTM and CDR2 ANQGSEA come from the germline V gene. CDR3 nucleotides: TGCAGCGCACAGGGTGCCTACAATGAGCAGTTCTTC. This gives the protein CSAQGAYNEQFF.

The chain is built from TRBV20-1 and TRBJ1-1, with no clear D. The V gene lost 3 bases and the J gene lost 3 bases, with 11 bases spanning the gap. This CDR3 contains 13 residues. Germline assignment: CDR1 DFQATT and CDR2 SNEGSKA (reference sequence). The CDR3 is CSASRSTDTEAFF. In DNA, the CDR3 is TGCAGTGCTAGTCGGAGCACGGACACTGAAGCTTTCTTT.

The rearrangement links TRBV5-1 to TRBJ2-7; tentative D call: TRBD1 (5 bases). Germline CDR1 reads SGHRS; CDR2 reads YFSETQ. Trimming removed 6 bases from V and 0 bases from J, with 13 bases in between. The CDR3 consists of 14 residues. CDR3 in amino acids: CASTPGQASYEQYF. The CDR3 nucleotides read TGCGCCAGCACCCCCGGACAAGCCTCCTACGAGCAGTACTTC.

This clonotype was observed a few times. In DNA form, the CDR3 reads TGTGCCAGCAGTTTACTTCGGGATCTCTATGGCTACACCTTC. Its protein is CASSLLRDLYGYTF. The V and J genes are TRBV28 and TRBJ1-2; D gene unclear. CDR1 is MDHEN, CDR2 SYDVKM, per germline. The CDR3 spans 14 residues. Trimming removed 2 bases from V and 4 bases from J, with 11 bases in between.

V and J are TRBV20-1 and TRBJ2-3, with TRBD1 matching 8 bases. This CDR3 spans 15 amino acids. Germline V gene lookup returns CDR1 DFQATT and CDR2 SNEGSKA (reference sequence). J was trimmed by 1 base and V by 5 bases; bases with no gene match: 8. The CDR3 nucleotides are TGCAGTGCTGAACCCGGGACAGGAGGCACAGATACGCAGTATTTT. Its protein product is CSAEPGTGGTDTQYF.

This clonotype was counted ten times or more. Compared with germline, one end of the junction differs, possibly owing to a read error. The V call is TRBV5-1, the J call TRBJ2-7; tentatively, D is TRBD2 (6 bases). Germline V gene lookup returns CDR1 SGHRS and CDR2 YFSETQ. The CDR3 is 13 residues long. The CDR3 sequence: CASSLAVSYEQYF. CDR3 DNA: TGTGCCAGCAGCTTAGCGGTCTCCTACGAGCAGTACTTC.

In DNA, the CDR3 is TGTGCCAGCAGTTATGTGATGAACACTGAAGCTTTCTTT. Its translation is CASSYVMNTEAFF. The chain couples TRBV6-5 to TRBJ1-1; D uncertain. The germline gives CDR1 MNHEY, CDR2 SVGAGI. The CDR3 has 13 amino acids. Trimming took off 3 bases at V and 0 bases at J, with 5 bases between the two ends.

This clonotype was recorded a few times. The genes are TRBV4-3 and TRBJ2-3; 10 nucleotides align to TRBD1. With 3 bases clipped from V and 1 base from J, the junction kept 7 bases outside the gene matches. Germline V CDR1 and CDR2: LGHNA, YSLEER. The CDR3 is 17 residues long. The CDR3 DNA is TGCGCCAGCAGCCAGGACCGACAGGGGGCGGGCACAGATACGCAGTATTTT. This sequence encodes CASSQDRQGAGTDTQYF.